A single T cell receptor (beta chain) is shown here with its context. Its antigen is not known. The data derive from a study of T cell responses to AZD1222 COVID-19 vaccine. Trimming took 1 base from V and 7 from J, leaving 8 bases between them. The germline CDR1 and CDR2 sequences are DFQATT and SNEGSKA (reference sequence). The length of the CDR3 is 11 residues. Using immunoSEQ multiplex PCR, the repertoire was profiled, and TCRdb retains in-frame clones only, with some absent. The sample holds about 100,000 clones, 80% to 95% seen once. Study-wide results and limits: In a largely white British group with more females than males, clonal diversity was possibly underestimated.

The specimen was peripheral blood, collected 28 days after the second AZD1222 dose. V and J are TRBV20-1 and TRBJ2-7; D uncertain. This clonotype was sampled from an adult who received the AZD1222 COVID-19 vaccine. CDR3 residues: CSARVGREQYF. The CDR3 region has the DNA TGCAGTGCTAGAGTAGGCCGGGAGCAGTACTTC.